What follows are 20 T cell receptor beta chains derived from one specimen sequenced in a study of cytomegalovirus exposure and HLA in healthy donors. It was with 60 Vbeta and 13 Jbeta primers that the PCR ran. Generated by immunoSEQ multiplex PCR, the TCRdb table keeps only in-frame clones and is missing some. The profile shows 140,000 to 150,000 clones, about 80% of them singletons. Sequencing was carried out using PBMCs. These receptors originate from a woman between 18 and 29 years old in good health and CMV-seropositive.

The genes are TRBV9 and TRBJ1-3; D is uncertain. Looked up from germline, CDR1 is SGDLS and CDR2 is YYNGEE. CDR3 length equals 15 residues. V shed 4 bases and J shed 0 bases, with 11 bases lying between them. The CDR3 coding sequence is TGTGCCAGCAGCCCCGGACTGACCTCTGGAAACACCATATATTTT. The encoded protein is CASSPGLTSGNTIYF. Complete variable domain (other parts from reference TRBV9 and TRBJ1-3): DSGVTQTPKHLITATGQRVTLRCSPRSGDLSVYWYQQSLDQGLQFLIQYYNGEERAKGNILERFSAQQFPDLHSELNLSSLELGDSALYFCASSPGLTSGNTIYFGEGSWLTVV.

This chain joins TRBV7-8 and TRBJ2-7; D might be TRBD1 (5 bases). The V end lost 5 bases, the J end lost 2 bases, and 13 bases lay between the germline ends. Germline V gene sequence: CDR1 SGHVS, CDR2 FQNEAQ. CDR3 size: 14 residues. The CDR3 sequence: CASSDRRGPYEQYF. In nucleotides, the CDR3 is TGTGCCAGCAGCGATCGAAGGGGCCCCTACGAGCAGTACTTC. The full variable domain, its missing parts supplied by reference TRBV7-8 and TRBJ2-7, is GAGVSQSPRYKVAKRGQDVALRCDPISGHVSLFWYQQALGQGPEFLTYFQNEAQLDKSGLPSDRFFAERPEGSVSTLKIQRTQQEDSAVYLCASSDRRGPYEQYFGPGTRLTVT.

CDR3: CASSEFRDISQPQHF. For the CDR3, the DNA is TGTGCCAGCAGTGAATTCCGGGACATAAGTCAGCCCCAGCATTTT. This sequence joins TRBV2 and TRBJ1-5; TRBD1 might be the D (6 bases). The germline CDR1 and CDR2 sequences are SNHLY and FYNNEI. The CDR3 is 15 residues long. Between the trimmed V and J ends, which lost 2 bases and 6 bases, there was a span of 14 bases.

The V and J genes are TRBV5-1 and TRBJ2-7; TRBD1 matches 8 bases. The germline gives CDR1 SGHRS, CDR2 YFSETQ. With 1 base clipped from V and 6 bases from J, the junction kept 9 bases outside the gene matches. The CDR3 contains 15 residues. This chain's CDR3 is CASSLQGAIFGEQYF. CDR3 sequence (DNA): TGCGCCAGCAGCTTGCAGGGGGCGATTTTTGGCGAGCAGTACTTC.

This chain connects TRBV27 to TRBJ1-6, with a weak D call TRBD1 (5 bases). This CDR3 has 15 amino acids. CDR1 is MNHEY, CDR2 SMNVEV, per germline (reference sequence). V lost 5 bases and J lost 7, with 15 bases in between. CDR3 DNA sequence: TGTGCCAGCAGTCAGCGCCTGACAGTAAATTCACCCCTCCACTTT. Its translation: CASSQRLTVNSPLHF.

The gene calls are TRBV7-6 and TRBJ2-5; 10 nucleotides agree with TRBD2. The V and J ends lost 5 bases and 2 bases, in that order; junction bases with no gene match: 11. The CDR3 consists of 17 residues. Looked up from germline, CDR1 is SGHVS and CDR2 is FNYEAQ. The DNA for the CDR3 is TGTGCCAGCAGCCGTCCCTCTAGCGGGGGCTTTCAAGAGACCCAGTACTTC. Translating gives CASSRPSSGGFQETQYF.

The chain combines TRBV6-1 with TRBJ2-3, with a weak D call TRBD2 (6 bases). The ends were cut back, 7 bases at V and 0 bases at J, with 14 bases in the middle. Germline values: CDR1 MNHNS, CDR2 SASEGT. The CDR3 totals 15 residues. The CDR3 here is CASTEGTSSTDTQYF. In nucleotides, the CDR3 is TGTGCCAGCACGGAGGGTACTTCTAGCACAGATACGCAGTATTTT.

The V gene is TRBV5-1, the J gene TRBJ1-4, with 10 positions matching TRBD1. The CDR3 is made up of 14 amino acids. Germline CDR1 SGHRS, CDR2 YFSETQ. J lost 6 bases, V lost 3 bases, and 2 bases had no gene match. CDR3 DNA sequence: TGCGCCAGCAGCTGGACAGGGGGTGATGAAAAACTGTTTTTT. Encoded protein: CASSWTGGDEKLFF.

The rearrangement links TRBV18 to TRBJ2-3; 11 bases are a match to TRBD2. The CDR3 has 16 residues. J gave up 3 bases and V 3 bases, and 5 bases lay outside the gene matches. Per germline, CDR1 KGHSH and CDR2 LQKENI. This CDR3 is CASSPLAGGSTDTQYF. In nucleotides, the CDR3 is TGTGCCAGCTCACCCCTAGCGGGGGGATCAACAGATACGCAGTATTTT.

The rearrangement uses TRBV7-6 and TRBJ2-5; D unresolved. The CDR3 has 15 residues. Germline values: CDR1 SGHVS, CDR2 FNYEAQ. Trimming stripped 6 bases from V and 0 bases from J, with 14 bases between. CDR3: CASRDSSEYQETQYF. CDR3 coding DNA: TGTGCCAGCAGGGATTCAAGCGAGTACCAAGAGACCCAGTACTTC.

This clone turned up a few times. J is TRBJ1-5 and V is TRBV19; tentative D call: TRBD1 (5 bases). Germline V gene data show CDR1 as LNHDA and CDR2 as SQIVND (reference sequence). The ends were cut back, 3 bases at V and 4 bases at J, with 10 bases in the middle. The CDR3 is 14 residues long. Here the CDR3 reads CASSIQGANQPQHF. CDR3 nucleotide sequence: TGTGCCAGTAGTATTCAGGGCGCAAATCAGCCCCAGCATTTT.

The rearrangement uses TRBV20-1 and TRBJ2-4; D is ambiguous. This CDR3 region has 11 residues. Germline CDR1 reads DFQATT; CDR2 reads SNEGSKA (reference sequence). CDR3 nucleotides: TGCAGCGGTGGGCTGCAAAACATTCAGTACTTC. Translated: CSGGLQNIQYF.

This clone was observed a few times. The rearrangement uses TRBV5-6 and TRBJ1-3, with 7 positions matching TRBD1. The CDR3 totals 15 residues. Germline V gene sequence: CDR1 SGHDT, CDR2 YYEEEE. J was trimmed by 1 base and V by 5 bases; bases with no gene match: 6. This CDR3 is CASREQGRSGNTIYF. The CDR3, as DNA: TGTGCCAGCAGGGAACAGGGGAGGTCTGGAAACACCATATATTTT. Based on the CDR3 plus reference TRBV5-6 and TRBJ1-3, the full variable domain is DAGVTQSPTHLIKTRGQQVTLRCSPKSGHDTVSWYQQALGQGPQFIFQYYEEEERQRGNFPDRFSGHQFPNYSSELNVNALLLGDSALYLCASREQGRSGNTIYFGEGSWLTVV.

V is TRBV6-5 and J is TRBJ1-5; maybe TRBD1 (5 bases). Trimming shortened V by 9 bases and J by 0 bases, and 12 bases separated the two germline ends. Germline-derived CDR1 and CDR2 are MNHEY and SVGAGI. CDR3 size: 14 residues. CDR3 protein: CARRKGVSNQPQHF. Written as DNA, the CDR3 is TGTGCCAGACGGAAAGGGGTTAGCAATCAGCCCCAGCATTTT.

The chain has TRBV30 and TRBJ2-1, with D possibly TRBD1 on 6 matching bases. Per germline, CDR1 GTSNPN and CDR2 SVGIG (reference sequence). CDR3 size: 15 residues. The V end lost 1 base, the J end lost 3 bases, and 13 bases lay between the germline ends. CDR3 in amino acids: CAWSDTGLDYNEQFF. CDR3 in DNA: TGTGCCTGGAGTGATACAGGGTTAGACTACAATGAGCAGTTCTTC.

The chain links TRBV6-5 to TRBJ2-2, with 7 bases aligning to TRBD1. CDR1 and CDR2 from the germline V gene are MNHEY and SVGAGI. The CDR3 has 14 amino acids. Trimming at V came to 11 bases and at J to 7 bases, leaving 13 bases not matched to a gene. The CDR3 nucleotides read TGTGCCCCCTCTCCACACAGGGGCGGCGGGGAGCTGTTTTTT. Its translation: CAPSPHRGGGELFF.

This chain uses TRBV6-5 with TRBJ1-2; 8 nucleotides align to TRBD1. The CDR3 has 15 residues. V lost 2 bases, J lost 7 bases, and 9 bases stayed unmatched. Germline V gene lookup returns CDR1 MNHEY and CDR2 SVGAGI. CDR3 DNA sequence: TGTGCCAGCAGTTACGATCTGACAGGGGTGATTGGCTACACCTTC. It translates to CASSYDLTGVIGYTF.

The chain has TRBV5-5 and TRBJ1-1; 8 bases are shared with TRBD1. This CDR3 comprises 16 residues. In germline, CDR1 is SGHKS, CDR2 YYEKEE (reference sequence). V lost 0 bases, J lost 1 base, and 5 bases stayed unmatched. CDR3 in amino acids: CASSLVQGARNTEAFF. The CDR3 DNA follows: TGTGCCAGCAGCTTGGTCCAGGGGGCGAGGAACACTGAAGCTTTCTTT.

The rearrangement joins TRBV7-2 to TRBJ2-2, with 7 bases matching TRBD2. CDR1 is SGHTA, CDR2 FQGNSA, per germline. J was trimmed by 3 bases and V by 7 bases; bases with no gene match: 8. The CDR3 consists of 15 residues. In DNA form, the CDR3 reads TGTGCCAGCACCTTGGGGGGGGAGGACACCGGGGAGCTGTTTTTT. As protein: CASTLGGEDTGELFF.

This clone counts as medium-sized. The chain employs TRBV15 and TRBJ1-4; 9 bases fit TRBD1. V was pared by 5 bases and J by 8 bases, with 9 bases of the junction left unmatched. The CDR3 has 15 residues. CDR1 is LNHNV and CDR2 is YYDKDF in the germline V gene (reference sequence). The CDR3 DNA follows: TGTGCCACCAGCCCCACAGGGGGCGACGGGGAAAAACTGTTTTTT. This sequence encodes CATSPTGGDGEKLFF.